The rows below give T cell receptor beta chains drawn from one sample of a study of cytomegalovirus exposure and HLA in healthy donors. Only in-frame clones appear in the TCRdb table, and some are missing; sequencing was by immunoSEQ multiplex PCR. This table holds over 130,000 clones, over 75% found once. Sequencing was done on a sample of PBMCs. These receptor sequences come from a man in his fifties or sixties in good health and CMV-seronegative. Both conserved end residues are part of each CDR3. The order of the fields is CDR3 DNA, CDR3 protein, D gene, V gene, clone size, J gene. A D gene is named only where the DNA matches it firmly. Clone sizes are given selectively: once, few, many, or a class where the clone is expanded.

TGTGCCACTCGGCCCCTTGGGGCCAAAGAGACCCAGTACTTC CATRPLGAKETQYF - TRBV6-1 few TRBJ2-5
TGTGCCTGGAGTTTTCCCGGACATTCTAACTATGGCTACACCTTC CAWSFPGHSNYGYTF - TRBV30 - TRBJ1-2
TGTGCCAGCAGCTTAGTACGACTCCTGAACACCGGGGAGCTGTTTTTT CASSLVRLLNTGELFF - TRBV7-6 few TRBJ2-2
TGTGCCAGCAGCAAAGGGGGCAGGAATGAGCAGTTCTTC CASSKGGRNEQFF TRBD1 TRBV11-3 - TRBJ2-1
TGTGCCAGTAGTATCTCAGGAGGGGCCAACGTCCTGACTTTC CASSISGGANVLTF - TRBV19 - TRBJ2-6
TGTGCCAGCAGTTTTAACCCCGGTACAGGGGAGGAAAAACTGTTTTTT CASSFNPGTGEEKLFF TRBD1 TRBV27 - TRBJ1-4
TGTGCCAGCAGTGAATTGACAGGGTACCAGCCCCAGCATTTT CASSELTGYQPQHF TRBD1 TRBV6-1 few TRBJ1-5
TGCGCCAGCAGCAATACAGGGAGAAACACTGAAGCTTTCTTT CASSNTGRNTEAFF - TRBV5-1 - TRBJ1-1
TGTGCCAGCCAGGGGGACAGAAAAGCTTTCTTT CASQGDRKAFF TRBD1 TRBV6-5 - TRBJ1-1
TGTGCCAGCAGCCATAGATACACACAGGGGACTAATGAAAAACTGTTTTTT CASSHRYTQGTNEKLFF TRBD1 TRBV14 - TRBJ1-4
TGTGCCAGTAGGGGACAGGTGCTGTTCTTT CASRGQVLFF TRBD1 TRBV19 few TRBJ1-1
TGTGCCAGTACCCCAGCGGGAGGGCCGTCCTACAATGAGCAGTTCTTC CASTPAGGPSYNEQFF TRBD2 TRBV19 - TRBJ2-1
TGCGCCAGCAGCTTAGCGGGAGTTCGGGAGACCCAGTACTTC CASSLAGVRETQYF TRBD2 TRBV5-1 - TRBJ2-5
TGTGCCAGCAGTTTGAGGGGGGGCACTGAAGCTTTCTTT CASSLRGGTEAFF - TRBV2 - TRBJ1-1
TGTGCCTGGATTAGCGGGGGAATGTACGAGCAGTACTTC CAWISGGMYEQYF TRBD2 TRBV30 - TRBJ2-7
TGTGCCAGCAGTGACATTAGCTACAATGAGCAGTTCTTC CASSDISYNEQFF - TRBV6-1 - TRBJ2-1
TGTGCCAGCAGTTTGGGGGCAGGGTATAATTCACCCCTCCACTTT CASSLGAGYNSPLHF - TRBV27 once TRBJ1-6
TGTGCCAGCAGCTTGGGACTGGGCGGGGCCCCCTACGAGCAGTACTTC CASSLGLGGAPYEQYF - TRBV5-5 - TRBJ2-7
TGTGCCAGCAGCTCCAGGGACAGAAGATCTGGGGCCAACGTCCTGACTTTC CASSSRDRRSGANVLTF TRBD1 TRBV11-2 - TRBJ2-6
TGTGCCAGCAGGATCGACCATACAGGTTTTACCTACGAGCAGTACTTC CASRIDHTGFTYEQYF - TRBV2 - TRBJ2-7
TGTGCCAGCAGCGTAGGCTTACCTAGCGGGGGCCAAGAGACCCAGTACTTC CASSVGLPSGGQETQYF TRBD2 TRBV9 - TRBJ2-5
TGTGCCAGCAGCACGAAAGTGCCCCCCCTTGGGCATGAGCAGTTCTTC CASSTKVPPLGHEQFF - TRBV7-2 - TRBJ2-1